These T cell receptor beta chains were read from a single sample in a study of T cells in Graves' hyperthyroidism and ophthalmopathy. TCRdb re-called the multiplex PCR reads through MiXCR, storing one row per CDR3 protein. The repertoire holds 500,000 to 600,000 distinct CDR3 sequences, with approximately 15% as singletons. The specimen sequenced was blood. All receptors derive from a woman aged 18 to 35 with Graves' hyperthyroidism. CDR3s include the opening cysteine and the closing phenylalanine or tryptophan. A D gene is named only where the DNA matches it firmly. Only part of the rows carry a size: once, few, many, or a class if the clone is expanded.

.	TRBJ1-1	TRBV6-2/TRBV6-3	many	TGTGCCAGCACCATATGGAGGAGCACTGAAGCTTTCTTT	CASTIWRSTEAFF
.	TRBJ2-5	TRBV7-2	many	TGTGCCAGCAGCCGAGTAAGGGAGGTCGGAGAGACCCAGTACTTC	CASSRVREVGETQYF
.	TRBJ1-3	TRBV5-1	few	TGCGCCAGCAGCTTCGTGGTGGCGTTGCGCGGAAACACCATATATTTT	CASSFVVALRGNTIYF
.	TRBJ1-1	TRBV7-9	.	TGTGCCAGCAGCTTAGCAGGGGGTTGGAACACTGAAGCTTTCTTT	CASSLAGGWNTEAFF
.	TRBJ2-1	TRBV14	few	TGTGCCAGCAGCCCCCGCTACGGCTCCGGGTCAAGCTCCTACAATGAGCAGTTCTTC	CASSPRYGSGSSSYNEQFF
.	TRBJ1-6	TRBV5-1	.	TGCGCCAGCAGCCGAGGCCCTAATTCACCCCTCCACTTT	CASSRGPNSPLHF
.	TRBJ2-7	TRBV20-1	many	TGCAGTGCTAGTCGGGACATCTACGAGCAGTACTTC	CSASRDIYEQYF
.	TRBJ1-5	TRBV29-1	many	TGCAGCGTGGCGGAAGGGCTGAAGCCCCAGCATTTT	CSVAEGLKPQHF
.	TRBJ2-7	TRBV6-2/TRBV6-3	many	TGTGCCAGCAGTTACTCGGCAACCACCTACGAGCAGTACTTC	CASSYSATTYEQYF
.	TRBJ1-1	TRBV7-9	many	TGTGCCAGCAGCTCCGGGGGTAGGGGTGAAGCTTTCTTT	CASSSGGRGEAFF
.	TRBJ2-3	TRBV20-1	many	TGCAGTGGCTCCGGGAGCACAGATACGCAGTATTTT	CSGSGSTDTQYF
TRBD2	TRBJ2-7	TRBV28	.	TGTGCCAGCAGTCCGCCGGGAGGCCTAATCTACGAGCAGTACTTC	CASSPPGGLIYEQYF
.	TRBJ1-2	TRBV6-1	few	TGTGCCAGCAGTGAAGTAAACAGCTTCTATGGCTACACCTTC	CASSEVNSFYGYTF
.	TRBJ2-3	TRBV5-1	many	TGCGCCAGCAGCAACGGACGGGGTCTAGATACGCAGTATTTT	CASSNGRGLDTQYF
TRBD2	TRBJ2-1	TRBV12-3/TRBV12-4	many	TGTGCCAGCAGTTTAAAGGGGACTAAACAATATGAGCAGTTCTTC	CASSLKGTKQYEQFF
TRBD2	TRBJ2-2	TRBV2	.	TGTGCCAGCGCCCTAGCGGGAGGCACCGGGGAGCTGTTTTTT	CASALAGGTGELFF
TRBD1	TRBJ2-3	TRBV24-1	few	TGTGCCACCAGTGATCCCGGGACAGGTAGCACAGATACGCAGTATTTT	CATSDPGTGSTDTQYF
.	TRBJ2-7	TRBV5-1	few	TGCGCCAGCAGCTTGGGGGGTACGGGAGCGACCGAGCAGTACTTC	CASSLGGTGATEQYF
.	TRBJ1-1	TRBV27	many	TGTGCCAGCAGCCGCGAGTGGAACACTGAAGCTTTCTTT	CASSREWNTEAFF
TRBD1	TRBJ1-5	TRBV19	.	TGTGCCAGTAGTAGAACAGGGGGTTGGAATCAGCCCCAGCATTTT	CASSRTGGWNQPQHF
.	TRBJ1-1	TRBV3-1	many	TGTGCCAGCAGCCGCCTAGGAGCCCCTCAAGCTTTCTTT	CASSRLGAPQAFF
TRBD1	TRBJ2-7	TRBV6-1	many	TGTGCCAGCAGTATCTCTGGGACAGGGGGTGACGAGCAGTACTTC	CASSISGTGGDEQYF
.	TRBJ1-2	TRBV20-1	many	TGCAGTGCTAGAGATGGGGAAGCAGGGGATAGATATGGCTACACCTTC	CSARDGEAGDRYGYTF
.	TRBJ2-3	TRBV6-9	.	TGTGCCAGCAGTTACCCGACGGGGGGCCACACAGATACGCAGTATTTT	CASSYPTGGHTDTQYF
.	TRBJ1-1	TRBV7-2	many	TGTGCCAGCAGCTTCCCCGGTGAAGCTTTCTTT	CASSFPGEAFF
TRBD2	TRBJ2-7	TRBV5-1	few	TGCGCCAGCGGGCGGGGAGGGGAATACGAGCAGTACTTC	CASGRGGEYEQYF
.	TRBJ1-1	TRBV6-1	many	TGTGCCAGCGGAACATTACAAATGAACACTGAAGCTTTCTTT	CASGTLQMNTEAFF
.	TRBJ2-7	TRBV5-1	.	TGCGCCAGCAGCTTGTCGACTCCTGGGGAGCAGTACTTC	CASSLSTPGEQYF
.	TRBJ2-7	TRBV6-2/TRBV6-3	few	TGTGCCAGCAGTTACGGGGGAGGCGAGCAGTACTTC	CASSYGGGEQYF
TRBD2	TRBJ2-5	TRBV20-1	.	TGCAGTGCTAGAGAGGGTAGCGGGGCGGGCCAAGAGACCCAGTACTTC	CSAREGSGAGQETQYF
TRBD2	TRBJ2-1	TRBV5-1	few	TGCGCCAGCAGCTTGAGTCGGGGGGGAAGAAAATGGGGTGAGCAGTTCTTC	CASSLSRGGRKWGEQFF
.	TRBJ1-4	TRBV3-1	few	TGTGCCAGCAGCCAAGATTTGTTGGCAGGCGGAGAAAAACTGTTTTTT	CASSQDLLAGGEKLFF
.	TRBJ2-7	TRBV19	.	TGTGCCAGTAGTGGGCCCCACGGACAGAGCTCCTACGAGCAGTACTTC	CASSGPHGQSSYEQYF
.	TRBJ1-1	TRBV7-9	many	TGTGCCAGCAGCTTAACAGGTGATAACACTGAAGCTTTCTTT	CASSLTGDNTEAFF
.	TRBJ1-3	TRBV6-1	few	TGTGCCAGCAACACGGACTCTGGAAACACCATATATTTT	CASNTDSGNTIYF
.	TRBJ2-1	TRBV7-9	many	TGTGCCAGCAGCTTACTGGGGGCGAATGAGCAGTTCTTC	CASSLLGANEQFF
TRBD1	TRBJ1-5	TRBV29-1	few	TGCAGCGTCTCGGCAGGGGGCGGAAATCAGCCCCAGCATTTT	CSVSAGGGNQPQHF
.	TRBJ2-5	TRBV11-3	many	TGTGCCAGCACCTCCCCGGGAAAAGAGACCCAGTACTTC	CASTSPGKETQYF
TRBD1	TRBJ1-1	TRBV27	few	TGTGCCAGCAGTTACGACAGGGGGCTAAAGAACACTGAAGCTTTCTTT	CASSYDRGLKNTEAFF
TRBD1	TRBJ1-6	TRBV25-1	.	TGTGCCAGCAGGACAGGGCGGAATTCACCCCTCCACTTT	CASRTGRNSPLHF
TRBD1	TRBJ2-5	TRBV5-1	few	TGCGCCAGCAGCTCCCGGGACAGGAAAGAGACCCAGTACTTC	CASSSRDRKETQYF
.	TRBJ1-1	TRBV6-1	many	TGTGCCAGCGGAACCAAGGACAAGAACACTGAAGCTTTCTTT	CASGTKDKNTEAFF
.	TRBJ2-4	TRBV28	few	TGTGCCAGCAGTTTTGGCACCCATTGGGACAAAAACATTCAGTACTTC	CASSFGTHWDKNIQYF
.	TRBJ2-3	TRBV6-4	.	TGTGCCAGCAGGCGGGGGGACTACACACCCAGGGGGGATACGCAGTATTTT	CASRRGDYTPRGDTQYF
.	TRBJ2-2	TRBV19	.	TGTGCCAGTAGTATAGAAGCAGCGTCGAACACCGGGGAGCTGTTTTTT	CASSIEAASNTGELFF
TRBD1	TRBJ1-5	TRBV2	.	TGTGCCAGCCAGACAGGGAGTCAGCCCCAGCATTTT	CASQTGSQPQHF
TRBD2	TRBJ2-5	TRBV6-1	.	TGTGCCAGCAGTGAAGCGGCGGGGGTGGCTCAAGAGACCCAGTACTTC	CASSEAAGVAQETQYF
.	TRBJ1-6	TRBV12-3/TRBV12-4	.	TGTGCCAGCAGGTGGACTGACAATTCACCCCTCCACTTT	CASRWTDNSPLHF
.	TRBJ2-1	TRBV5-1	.	TGCGCCAGCAGCTTCCTCCAGGTCGGAGAGACCCAGTTCTTC	CASSFLQVGETQFF
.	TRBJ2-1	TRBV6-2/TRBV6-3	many	TGTGCCAGCAGTTACTCCTCGTGGAACAATGAGCAGTTCTTC	CASSYSSWNNEQFF
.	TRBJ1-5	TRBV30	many	TGTGCCTGGAGTGTCGGTTGGGAACATCAGCCCCAGCATTTT	CAWSVGWEHQPQHF
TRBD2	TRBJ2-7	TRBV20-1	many	TGCAGTGCCAGATCCTCCTTGGGGGGGGACGAGCAGTACTTC	CSARSSLGGDEQYF
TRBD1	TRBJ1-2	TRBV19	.	TGTGCCAGTAAGTTAGGACAGGGAGATGGCTACACCTTC	CASKLGQGDGYTF
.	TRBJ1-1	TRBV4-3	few	TGCGCCAGCAGCCAAGATCAGGGTCGGGAAGCTTTCTTT	CASSQDQGREAFF
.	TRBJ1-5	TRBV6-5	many	TGTGCCAGCAGTTACGGGAAGGGGCCCCAGCATTTT	CASSYGKGPQHF
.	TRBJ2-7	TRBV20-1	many	TGCAGTGCGGCGTCGATCGGCGAGCAGTACTTC	CSAASIGEQYF
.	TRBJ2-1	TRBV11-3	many	TGTGCCAGCAGCTCGGCCGCGAGGTCTTACAATGAGCAGTTCTTC	CASSSAARSYNEQFF
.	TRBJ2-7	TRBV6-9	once	TGTGCCAGCAGTTCCTCGGGACTCCTAAGCTACGAGCAGTACTTC	CASSSSGLLSYEQYF
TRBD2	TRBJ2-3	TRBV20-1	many	TGCAGTGCCGACACTACTGGGCTAGCGGGGGGGCTAAATACGCAGTATTTT	CSADTTGLAGGLNTQYF
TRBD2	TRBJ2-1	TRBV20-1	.	TGCAGTGCAACCCTCCGGGACTACCAAATTCCCAATGAGCAGTTCTTC	CSATLRDYQIPNEQFF